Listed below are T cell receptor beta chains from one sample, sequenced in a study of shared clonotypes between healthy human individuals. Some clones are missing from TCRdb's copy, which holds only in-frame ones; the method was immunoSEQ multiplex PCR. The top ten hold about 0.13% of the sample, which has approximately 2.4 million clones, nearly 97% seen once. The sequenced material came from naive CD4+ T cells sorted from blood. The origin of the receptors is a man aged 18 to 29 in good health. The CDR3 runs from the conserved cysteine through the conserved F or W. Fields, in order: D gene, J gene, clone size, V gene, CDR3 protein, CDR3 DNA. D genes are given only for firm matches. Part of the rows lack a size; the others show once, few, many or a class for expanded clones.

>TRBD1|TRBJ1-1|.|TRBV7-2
CASSPREGAGTEAFF
TGTGCCAGCAGCCCTAGAGAGGGGGCGGGCACTGAAGCTTTCTTT
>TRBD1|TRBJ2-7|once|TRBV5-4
CASSRPGQDYEQYF
TGTGCCAGCAGCAGGCCCGGACAGGACTACGAGCAGTACTTC
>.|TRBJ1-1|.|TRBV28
CASSSWTAGNTEAFF
TGTGCCAGCAGTTCCTGGACCGCCGGGAACACTGAAGCTTTCTTT
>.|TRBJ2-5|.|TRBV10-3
CAISEGGVETQYF
TGTGCCATCAGTGAAGGGGGTGTGGAGACCCAGTACTTC
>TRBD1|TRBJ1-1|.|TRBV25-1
CASRQTGESTEAFF
TGTGCCAGCAGGCAGACAGGGGAGTCCACTGAAGCTTTCTTT
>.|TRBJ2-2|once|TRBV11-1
CASSLRGGNTGELFF
TGTGCCAGCAGCTTGCGGGGTGGGAACACCGGGGAGCTGTTTTTT
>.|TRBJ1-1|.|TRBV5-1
CASSFSTGLNTEAFF
TGCGCCAGCAGCTTTTCGACAGGATTGAACACTGAAGCTTTCTTT
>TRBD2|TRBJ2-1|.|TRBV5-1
CASSLLSGGAGEQFF
TGCGCCAGCAGCTTGCTTAGCGGGGGGGCCGGAGAGCAGTTCTTC
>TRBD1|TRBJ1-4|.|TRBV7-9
CASSFGTDSVRLFF
TGTGCCAGCAGCTTCGGGACAGATTCCGTACGGCTGTTTTTT
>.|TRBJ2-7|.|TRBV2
CASSDGRSYEQYF
TGTGCCAGCAGTGATGGGAGAAGTTACGAGCAGTACTTC
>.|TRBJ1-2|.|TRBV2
CASSEEAGTGYGYTF
TGTGCCAGCAGCGAGGAGGCAGGGACGGGCTATGGCTACACCTTC
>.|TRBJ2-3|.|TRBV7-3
CASSLSPASTDTQYF
TGTGCCAGCAGCTTATCTCCGGCTAGCACAGATACGCAGTATTTT
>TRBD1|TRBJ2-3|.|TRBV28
CASGTLGDRETDTQYF
TGTGCCAGCGGAACCCTTGGGGACAGGGAGACAGATACGCAGTATTTT
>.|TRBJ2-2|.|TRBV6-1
CASTWQGTGELFF
TGTGCCAGCACCTGGCAGGGGACCGGGGAGCTGTTTTTT
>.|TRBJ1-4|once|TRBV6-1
CASSHTGPDNEKLFF
TGTGCCAGCAGCCATACAGGGCCAGATAATGAAAAACTGTTTTTT
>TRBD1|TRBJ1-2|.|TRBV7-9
CASSPRTGFYGYTF
TGTGCCAGCAGCCCCCGGACAGGGTTTTATGGCTACACCTTC
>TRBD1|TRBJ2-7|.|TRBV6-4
CASGQRDRPYEQYF
TGTGCCAGCGGTCAAAGGGACAGACCCTACGAGCAGTACTTC
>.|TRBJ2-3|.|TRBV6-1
CASSEASEYTQYF
TGTGCCAGCAGTGAAGCGAGTGAGTATACGCAGTATTTT
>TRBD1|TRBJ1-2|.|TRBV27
CASSIGQGGIYGYTF
TGTGCCAGCAGTATCGGACAGGGGGGTATTTATGGCTACACCTTC
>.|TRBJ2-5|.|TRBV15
CATSGKNKETQYF
TGTGCCACCAGCGGAAAGAACAAAGAGACCCAGTACTTC
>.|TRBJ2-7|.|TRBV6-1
CASSDGLGRATYEQYF
TGTGCCAGCAGTGATGGGCTAGGACGGGCAACCTACGAGCAGTACTTC
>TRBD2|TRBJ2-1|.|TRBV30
CAWSLWSSGRFYEQFF
TGTGCCTGGAGTTTATGGTCTAGCGGGAGGTTCTATGAGCAGTTCTTC
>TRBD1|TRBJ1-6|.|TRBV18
CASSPRQGQDSPLHF
TGTGCCAGCTCACCACGACAGGGGCAGGATTCACCCCTCCACTTT
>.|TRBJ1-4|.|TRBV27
CASSFIRLESNEKLFF
TGTGCCAGCAGTTTCATCAGACTCGAATCTAATGAAAAACTGTTTTTT
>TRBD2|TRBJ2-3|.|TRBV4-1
CASSQEGLAGGSANTDTQYF
TGCGCCAGCAGCCAAGAGGGACTAGCGGGAGGGTCAGCGAACACAGATACGCAGTATTTT
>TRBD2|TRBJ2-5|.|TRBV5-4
CASSLVLAGGLETQYF
TGTGCCAGCAGCTTGGTTCTAGCGGGAGGGTTAGAGACCCAGTACTTC
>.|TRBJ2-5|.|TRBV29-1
CSVGRGGETQYF
TGCAGCGTCGGCAGGGGAGGGGAGACCCAGTACTTC
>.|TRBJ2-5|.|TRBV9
CASSEDASSGETQYF
TGTGCCAGCAGCGAGGACGCTAGCTCAGGGGAGACCCAGTACTTC
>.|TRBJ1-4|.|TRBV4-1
CASSTRTVSNEKLFF
TGCGCCAGCAGCACCCGGACAGTCAGTAATGAAAAACTGTTTTTT
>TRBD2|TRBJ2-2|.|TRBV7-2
CASNRGLAHTGELFF
TGTGCCAGCAATCGGGGACTAGCTCACACCGGGGAGCTGTTTTTT
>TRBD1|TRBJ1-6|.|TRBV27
CASSSWTGDSSPLHF
TGTGCCAGCAGTTCCTGGACAGGGGACAGTTCACCCCTCCACTTT
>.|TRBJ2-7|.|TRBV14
CASSQDWVSEQYF
TGTGCCAGCAGCCAAGATTGGGTATCCGAGCAGTACTTC
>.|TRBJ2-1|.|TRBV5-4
CASSLPRGSYNEQFF
TGTGCCAGCAGCTTGCCCAGGGGCTCATACAATGAGCAGTTCTTC
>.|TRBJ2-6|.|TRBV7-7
CASSFGGANVLTF
TGTGCTAGCAGCTTTGGTGGGGCCAACGTCCTGACTTTC
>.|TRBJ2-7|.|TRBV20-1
CSARTGIEQYF
TGCAGTGCTAGAACCGGGATCGAGCAGTACTTC
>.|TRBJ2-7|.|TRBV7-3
CASSQGLAQEQYF
TGTGCCAGCAGCCAAGGGCTAGCGCAAGAGCAGTACTTC
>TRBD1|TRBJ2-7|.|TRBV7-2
CASSSDRSLGEQYF
TGTGCCAGCAGCTCGGACAGGTCGTTAGGGGAGCAGTACTTC
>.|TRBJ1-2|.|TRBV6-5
CASSYSTDFNYGYTF
TGTGCCAGCAGTTACTCTACGGATTTTAACTATGGCTACACCTTC
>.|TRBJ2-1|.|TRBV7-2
CASSSGVGEQFF
TGTGCCAGCAGCTCCGGGGTGGGGGAGCAGTTCTTC
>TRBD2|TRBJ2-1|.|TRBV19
CASGDSGRAAEQFF
TGTGCCAGTGGTGATAGCGGGAGGGCCGCTGAGCAGTTCTTC
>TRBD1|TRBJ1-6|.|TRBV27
CASSLGQGNSPLHF
TGTGCCAGCAGTCTGGGACAGGGTAATTCACCCCTCCACTTT
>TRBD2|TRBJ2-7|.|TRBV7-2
CASSPGLAGSYEQYF
TGTGCCAGCAGCCCGGGACTAGCGGGATCCTACGAGCAGTACTTC
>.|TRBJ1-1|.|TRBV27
CASSSIEGRNTEAFF
TGTGCCAGCAGTTCCATTGAGGGTCGGAACACTGAAGCTTTCTTT
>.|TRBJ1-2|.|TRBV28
CASTLPAQGPNYGYTF
TGTGCCAGCACCCTACCCGCGCAGGGTCCTAACTATGGCTACACCTTC
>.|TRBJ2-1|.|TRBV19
CASSRGVATYNEQFF
TGTGCCAGTAGCCGGGGAGTAGCGACCTACAATGAGCAGTTCTTC
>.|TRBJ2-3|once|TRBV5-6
CASSPRARGLTDTQYF
TGTGCCAGCAGCCCCAGGGCCCGCGGGCTCACAGATACGCAGTATTTT
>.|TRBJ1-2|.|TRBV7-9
CASSLATGSGGYTF
TGTGCCAGCAGCTTAGCGACGGGGTCGGGTGGCTACACCTTC
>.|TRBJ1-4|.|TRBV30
CAWSLQAEKLFF
TGTGCCTGGAGTCTACAGGCGGAAAAACTGTTTTTT
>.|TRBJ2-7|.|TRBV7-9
CASSLVGTPLNEQYF
TGTGCCAGCAGCTTAGTTGGGACCCCTTTAAACGAGCAGTACTTC
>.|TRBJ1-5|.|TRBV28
CASSLLQVAQHF
TGTGCCAGCAGTTTGCTACAGGTAGCCCAGCATTTT
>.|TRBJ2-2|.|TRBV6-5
CASRSVGLNTGELFF
TGTGCCAGCAGAAGTGTCGGACTTAACACCGGGGAGCTGTTTTTT
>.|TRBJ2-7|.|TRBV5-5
CASSLAAVAGISYEQYF
TGTGCCAGCAGCTTGGCAGCGGTGGCAGGGATAAGCTACGAGCAGTACTTC
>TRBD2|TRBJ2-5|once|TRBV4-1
CASSQDYLAGRNQETQYF
TGCGCCAGCAGCCAAGATTACCTAGCGGGGCGGAACCAAGAGACCCAGTACTTC